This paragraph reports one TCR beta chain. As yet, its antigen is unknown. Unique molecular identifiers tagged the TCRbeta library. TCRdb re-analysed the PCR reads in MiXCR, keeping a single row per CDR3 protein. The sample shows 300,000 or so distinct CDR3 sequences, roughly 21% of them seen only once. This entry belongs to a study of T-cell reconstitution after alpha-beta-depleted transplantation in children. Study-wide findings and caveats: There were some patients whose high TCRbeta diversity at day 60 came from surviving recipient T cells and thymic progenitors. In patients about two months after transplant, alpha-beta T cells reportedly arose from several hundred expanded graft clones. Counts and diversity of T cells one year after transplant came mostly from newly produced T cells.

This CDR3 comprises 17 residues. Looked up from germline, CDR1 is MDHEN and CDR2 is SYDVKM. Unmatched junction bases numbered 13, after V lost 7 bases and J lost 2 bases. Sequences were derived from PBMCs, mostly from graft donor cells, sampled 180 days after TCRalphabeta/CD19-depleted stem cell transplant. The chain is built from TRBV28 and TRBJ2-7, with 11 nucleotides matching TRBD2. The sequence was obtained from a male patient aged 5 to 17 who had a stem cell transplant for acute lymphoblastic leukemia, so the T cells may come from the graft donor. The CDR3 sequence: CASTPYGLAGGPYEQYF. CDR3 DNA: TGTGCCAGCACCCCTTATGGGCTAGCGGGAGGCCCCTACGAGCAGTACTTC. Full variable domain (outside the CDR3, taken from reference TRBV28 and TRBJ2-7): DVKVTQSSRYLVKRTGEKVFLECVQDMDHENMFWYRQDPGLGLRLIYFSYDVKMKEKGDIPEGYSVSREKKERFSLILESASTNQTSMYLCASTPYGLAGGPYEQYFGPGTRLTVT.